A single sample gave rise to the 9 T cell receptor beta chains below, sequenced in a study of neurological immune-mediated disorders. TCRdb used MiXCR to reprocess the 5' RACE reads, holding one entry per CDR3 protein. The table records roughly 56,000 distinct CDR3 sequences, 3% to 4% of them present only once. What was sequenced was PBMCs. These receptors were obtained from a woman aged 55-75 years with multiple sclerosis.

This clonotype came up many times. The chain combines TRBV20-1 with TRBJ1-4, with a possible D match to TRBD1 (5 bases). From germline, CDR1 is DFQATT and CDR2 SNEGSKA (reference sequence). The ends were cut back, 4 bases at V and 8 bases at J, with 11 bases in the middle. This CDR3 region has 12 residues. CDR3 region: CSAIRGSEKLFF. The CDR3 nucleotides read TGCAGTGCTATCCGGGGCAGCGAAAAACTGTTTTTT.

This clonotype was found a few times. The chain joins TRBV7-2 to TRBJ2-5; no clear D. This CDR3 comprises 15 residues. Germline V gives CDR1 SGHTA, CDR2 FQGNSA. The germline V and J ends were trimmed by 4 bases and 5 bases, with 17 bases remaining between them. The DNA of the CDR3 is TGTGCCAGCAGCTCCCAATTTGGGTTGAGGGAGACCCAGTACTTC. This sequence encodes CASSSQFGLRETQYF.

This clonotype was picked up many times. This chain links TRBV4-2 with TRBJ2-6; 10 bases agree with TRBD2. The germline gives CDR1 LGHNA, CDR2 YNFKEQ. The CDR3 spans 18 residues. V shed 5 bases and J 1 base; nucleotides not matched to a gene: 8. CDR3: CASSESSGGFSGANVLTF. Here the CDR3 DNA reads TGTGCCAGCAGCGAATCTAGCGGGGGTTTTTCTGGGGCCAACGTCCTGACTTTC.

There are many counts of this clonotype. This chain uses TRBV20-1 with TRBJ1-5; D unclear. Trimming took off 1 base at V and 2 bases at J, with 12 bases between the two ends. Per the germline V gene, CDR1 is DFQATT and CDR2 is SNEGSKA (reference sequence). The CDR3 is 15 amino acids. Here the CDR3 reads CSARAAREGNQPQHF. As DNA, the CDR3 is TGCAGTGCTAGAGCCGCTCGGGAGGGCAATCAGCCCCAGCATTTT.

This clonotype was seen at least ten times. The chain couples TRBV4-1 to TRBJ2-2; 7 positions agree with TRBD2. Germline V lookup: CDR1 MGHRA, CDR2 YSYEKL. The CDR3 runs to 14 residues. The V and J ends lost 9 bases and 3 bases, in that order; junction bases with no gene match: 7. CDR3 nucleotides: TGCGCCAGTAAGAGGCTAGCGGACACCGGGGAGCTGTTTTTT. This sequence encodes CASKRLADTGELFF.

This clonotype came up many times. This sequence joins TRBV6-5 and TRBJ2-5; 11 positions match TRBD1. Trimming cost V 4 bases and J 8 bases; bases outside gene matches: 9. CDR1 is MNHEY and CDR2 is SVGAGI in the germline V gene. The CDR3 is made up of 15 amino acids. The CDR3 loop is CASSLKVGTGGTQYF. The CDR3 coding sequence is TGTGCCAGCAGTTTAAAAGTCGGGACAGGGGGAACCCAGTACTTC.

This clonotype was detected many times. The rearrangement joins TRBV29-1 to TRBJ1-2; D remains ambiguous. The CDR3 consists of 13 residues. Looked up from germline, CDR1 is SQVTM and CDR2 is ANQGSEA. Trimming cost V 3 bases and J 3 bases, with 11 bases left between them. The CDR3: CSVERPEDYGYTF. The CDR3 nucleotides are TGCAGCGTTGAGAGACCCGAAGACTATGGCTACACCTTC.

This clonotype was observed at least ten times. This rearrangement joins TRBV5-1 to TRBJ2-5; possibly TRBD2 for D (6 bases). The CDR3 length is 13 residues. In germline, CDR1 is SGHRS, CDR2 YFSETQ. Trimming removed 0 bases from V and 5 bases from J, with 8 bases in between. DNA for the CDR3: TGCGCCAGCAGCTTGGGCGCGGGGGAGACCCAGTACTTC. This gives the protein CASSLGAGETQYF.

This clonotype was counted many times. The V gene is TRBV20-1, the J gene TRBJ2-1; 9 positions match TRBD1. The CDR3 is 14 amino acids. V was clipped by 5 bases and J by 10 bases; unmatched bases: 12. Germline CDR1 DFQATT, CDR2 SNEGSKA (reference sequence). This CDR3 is CSASTGGGKNEQFF. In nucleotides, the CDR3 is TGCAGTGCTTCTACAGGGGGCGGGAAAAACGAGCAGTTCTTC.